This T cell receptor beta chain stems from a study of shared clonotypes between healthy human individuals. Sequencing used immunoSEQ multiplex PCR; TCRdb keeps in-frame clones, though not all of them. The sample holds about 990,000 clones, 75% to 80% seen once. The sample was memory CD4+ T cells from PBMCs. Specified subset: CD45RA-negative fraction. The TCR sequence derives from a man between 18 and 29 years old in good health. Some clones in this sample may be carry-over from other donors' samples.

CDR3: CSASTGVEQYF. The CDR3 DNA reads as TGCAGTGCTAGTACGGGAGTCGAGCAGTACTTC. The chain employs TRBV20-1 and TRBJ2-7, with D tentatively TRBD2 (6 bases). Trimming took 3 bases from V and 6 from J, leaving 9 bases between them. The CDR3 is 11 amino acids. Germline V gene lookup returns CDR1 DFQATT and CDR2 SNEGSKA (reference sequence).